This passage covers 26 T cell receptor beta chains from one sample sequenced in a study of cytomegalovirus exposure and HLA in healthy donors. The PCR was carried out with 60 Vbeta primers and 13 Jbeta primers. Profiled with immunoSEQ multiplex PCR; TCRdb holds only in-frame clones, not every one. The sample features about 140,000 clones, with less than 3.5% in its top ten. Sequenced input: PBMCs. These receptors were obtained from a middle-aged man in good health and CMV-seronegative.

The chain has TRBV2 and TRBJ2-2; 13 bases are shared with TRBD2. CDR3 length: 15 amino acids. Germline values: CDR1 SNHLY, CDR2 FYNNEI. The V segment lost 6 bases and the J segment 8 bases; nucleotides outside the gene matches: 6. The CDR3 DNA follows: TGTGCCAGCAGGAGACTAGCGGGGGGTTCGGGGGAGCTGTTTTTT. Its translation: CASRRLAGGSGELFF.

V is TRBV15 and J is TRBJ1-4, with D tentatively TRBD1 (6 bases). Germline values: CDR1 LNHNV, CDR2 YYDKDF (reference sequence). The CDR3 covers 14 residues. V lost 3 bases and J 8 bases, leaving 13 bases between the germline ends. The DNA of the CDR3 is TGTGCCACCAGCAGCCGGGACATTGAAGAAAAACTGTTTTTT. Translation gives CATSSRDIEEKLFF.

The chain combines TRBV19 with TRBJ2-3, with a tentative D call TRBD2 (6 bases). Germline CDR1 is LNHDA and CDR2 is SQIVND (reference sequence). V lost 10 bases and J 8 bases, leaving 13 bases between the germline ends. This CDR3 has 11 residues. The CDR3 spells CATLGGGTQYF. The CDR3 DNA sequence: TGTGCCACCCTTGGGGGAGGTACGCAGTATTTT.

V gene TRBV7-3 combines with J gene TRBJ2-1; D gene uncertain. Germline V gene data show CDR1 as SGHTA and CDR2 as FQGTGA. V lost 2 bases to trimming and J lost 2 bases, with 10 bases between them. The CDR3 has 15 amino acids. This chain's CDR3 is CASSLDGGPYNEQFF. The CDR3 DNA reads TGTGCCAGCAGCTTAGATGGCGGCCCCTACAATGAGCAGTTCTTC.

The chain employs TRBV19 and TRBJ2-3; 13 positions match TRBD2. The CDR3 totals 18 residues. J lost 0 bases, V lost 5 bases, and 8 bases had no gene match. In germline, CDR1 is LNHDA, CDR2 SQIVND (reference sequence). Written as DNA, the CDR3 is TGTGCCAGTAGTTCGGGGACTAGCGGGACCCCTAGCACAGATACGCAGTATTTT. Encoded protein: CASSSGTSGTPSTDTQYF.

This chain links TRBV6-1 with TRBJ2-2; 8 bases are shared with TRBD2. There are 17 residues in the CDR3. The V segment lost 2 bases and the J segment 1 base; nucleotides outside the gene matches: 6. In germline, CDR1 is MNHNS, CDR2 SASEGT. CDR3: CASSERSLAGNTGELFF. CDR3 bases: TGTGCCAGCAGTGAAAGGAGCCTAGCGGGGAACACCGGGGAGCTGTTTTTT.

The chain joins TRBV2 to TRBJ2-1, with D perhaps matching TRBD2 (5 bases). Trimming shortened V by 4 bases and J by 2 bases, and 12 bases separated the two germline ends. This CDR3 is built from 15 residues. Germline CDR1 is SNHLY and CDR2 is FYNNEI. Here the CDR3 DNA reads TGTGCCAGCAGTGTTTCGGCTAGCCCCTACAATGAGCAGTTCTTC. Amino acids: CASSVSASPYNEQFF. The whole variable domain, filled in from reference TRBV2 and TRBJ2-1, reads EPEVTQTPSHQVTQMGQEVILRCVPISNHLYFYWYRQILGQKVEFLVSFYNNEISEKSEIFDDQFSVERPDGSNFTLKIRSTKLEDSAMYFCASSVSASPYNEQFFGPGTRLTVL.

J is TRBJ1-3 and V is TRBV9; the match to TRBD1 covers 7 bases. Trimming at V came to 4 bases and at J to 4 bases, leaving 5 bases not matched to a gene. Germline-derived CDR1 and CDR2 are SGDLS and YYNGEE. CDR3 length: 14 amino acids. CDR3 sequence (DNA): TGTGCCAGCAGCCCTAACAGGGGAGGAAACACCATATATTTT. Translation gives CASSPNRGGNTIYF.

V gene TRBV15 combines with J gene TRBJ2-7, with 10 bases identical to TRBD1. Trimming removed 4 bases from V and 2 bases from J; junction bases left unmatched: 5. Germline V gives CDR1 LNHNV, CDR2 YYDKDF (reference sequence). The CDR3 contains 15 residues. The CDR3 here is CATSTRTGGTYEQYF. CDR3 bases: TGTGCCACCAGCACGCGGACAGGGGGAACCTACGAGCAGTACTTC.

The V gene is TRBV27, the J gene TRBJ1-2; 7 nucleotides match TRBD1. CDR3 length: 16 residues. Germline CDR1 and CDR2: MNHEY and SMNVEV (reference sequence). The J segment lost 5 bases and the V segment lost 2 bases, leaving 11 bases of the junction unmatched. Here the CDR3 DNA reads TGTGCCAGCAGTTTAGACTACCTACAGGGGAGATATGGCTACACCTTC. Amino acid sequence: CASSLDYLQGRYGYTF.

The rearrangement links TRBV19 to TRBJ1-4; 7 bases map to TRBD1. Losses at the gene ends were 5 bases for V and 3 bases for J; bases not matched to a gene: 6. There are 15 residues in the CDR3. Germline CDR1 LNHDA, CDR2 SQIVND (reference sequence). The chain's CDR3 is CASSGGQVSNEKLFF. As DNA, the CDR3 is TGTGCCAGTAGTGGCGGACAGGTGTCTAATGAAAAACTGTTTTTT.

This chain joins TRBV7-2 and TRBJ2-5; 8 positions match TRBD1. With V trimmed by 5 bases and J by 3 bases, 5 bases remained unmatched. The CDR3 extends over 14 amino acids. Germline V lookup: CDR1 SGHTA, CDR2 FQGNSA. CDR3 loop: CASSGGTGKETQYF. In nucleotides, the CDR3 is TGTGCCAGCAGCGGTGGGACAGGAAAAGAGACCCAGTACTTC.

V gene TRBV6-5 combines with J gene TRBJ2-1; 7 bases map to TRBD2. CDR3 length: 15 amino acids. Germline CDR1 and CDR2: MNHEY and SVGAGI. With V trimmed by 5 bases and J by 0 bases, 4 bases remained unmatched. This CDR3 reads CASSRGGSSYNEQFF. As DNA, the CDR3 is TGTGCCAGCAGTAGGGGCGGGAGCTCCTACAATGAGCAGTTCTTC.

The chain combines TRBV7-9 with TRBJ2-7; D is uncertain. The V end lost 2 bases, the J end lost 0 bases, and 8 bases lay between the germline ends. CDR1 is SEHNR, CDR2 FQNEAQ, per germline (reference sequence). The CDR3 runs to 14 residues. The CDR3 sequence is CASSLLQSSYEQYF. The CDR3 DNA is TGTGCCAGCAGCTTACTACAGAGCTCCTACGAGCAGTACTTC. Filled out from reference TRBV7-9 and TRBJ2-7, the complete variable domain reads DTGVSQNPRHKITKRGQNVTFRCDPISEHNRLYWYRQTLGQGPEFLTYFQNEAQLEKSRLLSDRFSAERPKGSFSTLEIQRTEQGDSAMYLCASSLLQSSYEQYFGPGTRLTVT.

V gene TRBV7-2 combines with J gene TRBJ2-7; TRBD2 might be the D (6 bases). The CDR3 totals 19 residues. Per the germline V gene, CDR1 is SGHTA and CDR2 is FQGNSA. V was cut by 4 bases and J by 3 bases, with 28 bases left in between. CDR3 sequence: CASSWGRDFDIAAHYEQYF. The CDR3 DNA reads TGTGCCAGCAGCTGGGGAAGGGACTTTGACATTGCTGCCCACTACGAGCAGTACTTC.

The gene calls are TRBV10-3 and TRBJ1-2, with D tentatively TRBD1 (6 bases). V lost 9 bases to trimming and J lost 5 bases, with 10 bases between them. The CDR3 totals 11 residues. The germline V gene encodes CDR1 ENHRY and CDR2 SYGVKD. The CDR3 loop reads CAISGEYGYTF. The CDR3 DNA reads TGTGCCATTTCAGGGGAATATGGCTACACCTTC.

The chain employs TRBV28 and TRBJ1-4; TRBD1 aligns across 8 bases. V shed 4 bases, J shed 0 bases, and the junction held 10 bases outside the gene matches. Germline V gene sequence: CDR1 MDHEN, CDR2 SYDVKM. This CDR3 region has 18 residues. The CDR3 DNA reads as TGTGCCAGCAGTTCTTTCCGGGACAGGTACTCAACTAATGAAAAACTGTTTTTT. It encodes CASSSFRDRYSTNEKLFF.

The chain carries TRBV11-2 and TRBJ2-3; TRBD2 matches 10 bases. CDR1 and CDR2 from the germline V gene are SGHAT and FQNNGV. Trimming took 1 base from V and 11 from J; bases not matched to a gene: 15. There are 17 residues in the CDR3. CDR3 DNA sequence: TGTGCCAGCAGCTTAGGCAATAGCGGGGGGCCCCGGAGGAGGCAGTATTTT. This codes for CASSLGNSGGPRRRQYF. Full variable domain (rest looked up from reference TRBV11-2 and TRBJ2-3): EAGVAQSPRYKIIEKRQSVAFWCNPISGHATLYWYQQILGQGPKLLIQFQNNGVVDDSQLPKDRFSAERLKGVDSTLKIQPAKLEDSAVYLCASSLGNSGGPRRRQYFGPGTRLTVL.

The chain has TRBV10-3 and TRBJ1-4; D is unresolved. This CDR3 has 12 amino acids. The V gene's germline CDR1 is ENHRY and CDR2 SYGVKD. V lost 8 bases and J 4 bases, leaving 8 bases between the germline ends. CDR3 amino acids: CAIGLSNEKLFF. DNA for the CDR3: TGTGCCATCGGACTGAGTAATGAAAAACTGTTTTTT.

The J gene is TRBJ1-6, the V gene TRBV10-2; the match to TRBD1 covers 7 bases. Trimming cost V 3 bases and J 9 bases; bases outside gene matches: 11. Germline loops: CDR1 WSHSY, CDR2 SAAADI. The CDR3 totals 16 residues. The CDR3: CASSDPGTEGGSPLHF. CDR3 DNA: TGCGCCAGCAGTGACCCTGGGACAGAAGGTGGTTCACCCCTCCACTTT.

The chain employs TRBV18 and TRBJ1-2; possibly TRBD1 for D (5 bases). V lost 4 bases to trimming and J lost 1 base, with 22 bases between them. Germline CDR1 KGHSH, CDR2 LQKENI. This CDR3 has 18 residues. The CDR3 loop reads CASSQDAGYGWDNYGYTF. The CDR3 nucleotides read TGTGCCAGCTCACAGGACGCAGGGTATGGATGGGATAACTATGGCTACACCTTC. The variable domain in full, with the rest retrieved from reference TRBV18 and TRBJ1-2, is NAGVMQNPRHLVRRRGQEARLRCSPMKGHSHVYWYRQLPEEGLKFMVYLQKENIIDESGMPKERFSAEFPKEGPSILRIQQVVRGDSAAYFCASSQDAGYGWDNYGYTFGSGTRLTVV.

The chain has TRBV21-1 and TRBJ1-1; the table assigns TRBD1, which was not confirmed against the DNA. TRBV21-1 is a pseudogene segment. The CDR3 runs to 13 residues. CDR3 in amino acids: CASTRSQGTEAFF. The CDR3, as DNA: TGTGCCAGCACCCGTTCACAGGGGACTGAAGCTTTCTTT.

This chain connects TRBV9 to TRBJ2-2, with a possible D match to TRBD1 (6 bases). CDR1 SGDLS and CDR2 YYNGEE come from the germline V gene. Trimming removed 4 bases from V and 0 bases from J, with 13 bases in between. The CDR3 runs to 16 residues. The CDR3 DNA sequence: TGTGCCAGCAGCACCCGACAGGACACGAACACCGGGGAGCTGTTTTTT. The encoded protein is CASSTRQDTNTGELFF.

The chain uses TRBV19 and TRBJ1-1; TRBD1 is a possible D gene (5 bases). Trimming took off 7 bases at V and 5 bases at J, with 17 bases between the two ends. This CDR3 has 14 residues. From germline, CDR1 is LNHDA and CDR2 SQIVND (reference sequence). CDR3 DNA: TGTGCCAGTACGGGGGTTGGGGGAGAGACTGAAGCTTTCTTT. It is translated as CASTGVGGETEAFF. The full variable domain, its missing parts supplied by reference TRBV19 and TRBJ1-1, is DGGITQSPKYLFRKEGQNVTLSCEQNLNHDAMYWYRQDPGQGLRLIYYSQIVNDFQKGDIAEGYSVSREKKESFPLTVTSAQKNPTAFYLCASTGVGGETEAFFGQGTRLTVV.

This sequence joins TRBV18 and TRBJ2-5; TRBD1 agrees at 8 bases. The CDR3 runs 16 residues. With 1 base clipped from V and 2 bases from J, the junction kept 6 bases outside the gene matches. Germline values: CDR1 KGHSH, CDR2 LQKENI. In DNA, the CDR3 is TGTGCCAGCTCACCACTTTCCGGGACAGGACAAGAGACCCAGTACTTC. It encodes CASSPLSGTGQETQYF. The full variable domain, with the rest looked up from reference TRBV18 and TRBJ2-5, is NAGVMQNPRHLVRRRGQEARLRCSPMKGHSHVYWYRQLPEEGLKFMVYLQKENIIDESGMPKERFSAEFPKEGPSILRIQQVVRGDSAAYFCASSPLSGTGQETQYFGPGTRLLVL.

The chain carries TRBV5-6 and TRBJ2-7, with D possibly being TRBD2 (6 bases). V dropped 3 bases and J dropped 6 bases, with 10 bases sitting between them. The CDR3 runs to 12 residues. In germline, CDR1 is SGHDT, CDR2 YYEEEE. CDR3 nucleotides: TGTGCCAGCAGCTCCCGGAGGGGCGAGCAGTACTTC. This sequence encodes CASSSRRGEQYF.